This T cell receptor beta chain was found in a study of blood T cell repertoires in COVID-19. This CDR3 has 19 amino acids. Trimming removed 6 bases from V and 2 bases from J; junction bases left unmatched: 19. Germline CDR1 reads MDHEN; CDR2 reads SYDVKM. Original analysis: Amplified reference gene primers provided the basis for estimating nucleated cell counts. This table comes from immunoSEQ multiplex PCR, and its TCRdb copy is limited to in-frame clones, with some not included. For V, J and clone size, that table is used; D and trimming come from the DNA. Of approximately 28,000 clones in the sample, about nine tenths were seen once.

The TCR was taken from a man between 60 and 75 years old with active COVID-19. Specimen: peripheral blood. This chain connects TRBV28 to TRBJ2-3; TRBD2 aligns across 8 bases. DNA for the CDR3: TGTGCCAGCAGACCTCCCACCTCGGGACTAGTCTTGTCCACAGATACGCAGTATTTT. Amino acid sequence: CASRPPTSGLVLSTDTQYF.